Ten or more counts support the clone carrying this TCR beta chain. The antigen is not known. Germline CDR1 DFQATT, CDR2 SNEGSKA (reference sequence). V gave up 2 bases and J gave up 3 bases; unmatched junction bases: 8. This CDR3 comprises 15 residues. These data come from a study of T cells in Graves' hyperthyroidism and ophthalmopathy. Regarding the study as a whole: The blood repertoire included most of the expanded thyroid clonotypes above 0.001. Ophthalmopathy was identified by the model a median roughly six months ahead of onset.

TCR beta CDR3 regions were amplified from RNA. Primed by the HTBI set, a first-round RT-PCR was run on the TCR CDR3. One entry per CDR3 protein, called by TCRdb with MiXCR from the multiplex PCR reads. There are about 400,000 distinct CDR3 sequences in the sample; over 12% occur only once, and roughly 13% lies in the top ten. Exclusion of a patient resulted from uncontrolled infection, other autoimmune disease, pregnancy or lactation. Based on clinical symptoms, serum thyroxine and TRAb, thyroid ultrasound and orbital computed tomography, diagnoses were reached. The V call is TRBV20-1, the J call TRBJ2-7, with 9 bases that match TRBD1. The TCR originated in a man in his late teens or twenties with Graves' ophthalmopathy. The specimen was blood. This chain's CDR3 is CSARFNRGRIYEQYF. In DNA, the CDR3 is TGCAGTGCTAGATTTAACAGGGGGCGCATCTACGAGCAGTACTTC.